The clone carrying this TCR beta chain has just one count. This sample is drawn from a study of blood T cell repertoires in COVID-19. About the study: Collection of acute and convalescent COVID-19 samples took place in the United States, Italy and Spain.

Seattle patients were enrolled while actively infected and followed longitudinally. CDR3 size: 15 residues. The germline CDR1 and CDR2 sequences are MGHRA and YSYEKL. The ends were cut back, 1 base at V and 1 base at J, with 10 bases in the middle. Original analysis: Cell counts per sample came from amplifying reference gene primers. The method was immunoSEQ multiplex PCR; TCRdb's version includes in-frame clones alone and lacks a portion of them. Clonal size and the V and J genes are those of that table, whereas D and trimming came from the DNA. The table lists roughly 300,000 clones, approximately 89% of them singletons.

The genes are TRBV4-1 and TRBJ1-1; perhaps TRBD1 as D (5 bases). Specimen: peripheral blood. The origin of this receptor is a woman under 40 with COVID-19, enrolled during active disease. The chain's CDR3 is CASSQGDDRNTEAFF. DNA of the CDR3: TGCGCCAGCAGCCAAGGAGACGACAGGAACACTGAAGCTTTCTTT.